This TCR beta chain was recorded in a study of cytomegalovirus exposure and HLA in healthy donors (dated by TCRdb to the late 2010s). About the study as a whole: An earlier analysis of 550 to 700 of the donors reported approximately 270 Gb of sequence data and some 120 million unique TCR beta sequences from 150 million to 200 million T cells. An early release that covered 640 HLA-typed donors contained approximately 300 gigabases of sequencing data and tens of millions of unique TCR sequences. Of the 300 to 500 genotyped donors, less than 85% were placed in the genetic ancestry cluster associated with self-reported Caucasian donors. The aim of the study was to test whether cataloging public T cell receptors could identify signatures of past pathogen exposure. The study used immunosequencing to profile the T cell repertoires of approximately 690 subjects and linked those repertoires to cytomegalovirus serostatus. A separate validation cohort of over 95 different subjects was used in addition to the 666-subject first cohort. The study combined high-throughput TCR immunosequencing, statistical association of individual TCRs with disease status, and machine learning to predict cytomegalovirus infection status. A later analysis re-analyzed previously published TCR beta repertoires from 660 or so donors and added high-resolution HLA genotyping to study TCR occurrence patterns. Rather than using new phenotypic data, the later analysis identified candidate immune exposures from TCR beta sequences and from how often those sequences occurred across donors. In an earlier analysis of roughly 600 of the donors, high-throughput TCR beta sequencing was used to judge whether each TCR beta V gene segment behaved as functional or pseudogenic. Donor age, sex, ethnicity and CMV serostatus were compiled alongside the repertoire data. In a later genetic analysis, genome-wide SNP genotypes for 398 of the 666 donors were used, and that subset was treated as a discovery cohort. Every discovery cohort repertoire had been produced on one sequencing platform. HLA typing covered class I and class II loci at four-digit resolution. The number of donors typed differed by locus, with 629-630 for A, B, C, DRB1 and DQB1, more than 500 for DQA1, 600 to 610 for DPA1, and approximately 470 for DPB1. Roughly five DR-DQ haplotypes were handled as single units for association and clustering because linkage in the cohort was strong. Among roughly 400 genotyped donors of the cohort, an average of about 220,000 unique TCR beta nucleotide sequences was sequenced per donor, of which roughly 17% were non-productive. General conclusions and limits of the study: The 87-base-pair reads could not distinguish some IMGT-functional V segments, including TRBV6-2 and TRBV6-3, so those segments were excluded. Immune exposure information for the cohort was limited to CMV serostatus. In a later genetic analysis, fewer N-insertions in productive TCRs were reported among donors in an Asian-associated ancestry cluster than the roughly 640-donor mean. A further reported finding was that TCR beta sequences accurately predicted the HLA-A and HLA-B alleles for most subjects in the first cohort. Correlated functional status among segregating V segments might reflect linkage disequilibrium, but an unknown experimental factor could not be ruled out. Sequencing depth was assumed to be roughly uniform across donors in the presence/absence analyses, though that assumption may not hold. In a later analysis, HLA-associated TCR beta chains were found to be more clonally expanded and to have lower generation probabilities than equally common non-associated chains. Strong co-occurrence of HLA alleles, especially DR and DQ, made assigning TCR associations to individual alleles difficult. At a false discovery rate of 0.05, a later analysis linked 15,000 to 20,000 TCR beta sequences to specific HLA alleles. The authors suggested that the approach could potentially be extended to other disease states and immunological phenotypes. In an earlier analysis of some 500 of the donors, most TCR beta V segments were observed in productive rearrangements about 90% or about 30% of the time, broadly matching IMGT annotations. A later genetic analysis associated a missense DCLRE1C variant with V-gene and J-gene trimming of TCR beta chains, and an independent cohort replicated the association. Most TCR sequences were observed very rarely across donors, whereas some public TCRs were present in many individuals. The sequencing pipeline was judged likely to have produced a cluster of highly shared sequence variants as a technical artifact. The earlier analysis of around 600 of the donors excluded some 15 rarely observed V segments, including chromosome 9 orphons, because counts were too low. The study gave a list of about 160 TCR beta chains associated with cytomegalovirus. Only TCR beta chains were sequenced in this cohort, and the absence of alpha or paired-chain data limited detectable features. According to a later analysis, parvovirus B19, influenza, CMV and Epstein-Barr virus appeared linked to several top co-occurrence clusters. According to a later analysis, TCR association rates differed among HLA loci, with DRB1 alleles showing the most associated TCRs and HLA-C alleles showing the fewest. Because HLA typing was unavailable for some donors at each locus, only the typed subset was used in association tests. In a later analysis, most CMV-associated TCR beta chains were found to appear HLA-restricted, with HLA associations seemingly driven largely by CMV exposure. Cytomegalovirus status was reported to be diagnosed by the classifier with high specificity and sensitivity in both the original and validation cohorts. Three of the identified cytomegalovirus-associated TCR beta chains were confirmed in vitro to be specific for cytomegalovirus antigens.

A remark on this clone: Its antigen is not yet known. No base qualities exist here, and no much larger clone lies one base off it.

Library creation used the immunoSEQ multiplex PCR assay. For the multiplex PCR, a mixture combining 60 forward primers for TCR Vbeta segments and 13 reverse primers for TCR Jbeta segments was used. A multiplex PCR assay on genomic DNA amplified the CDR3 region of rearranged TCR beta genes. The Illumina HiSeq System was used to sequence the amplified TCR beta libraries as 87-base-pair reads. Per the authors' processing: A later analysis tallied roughly 76 million unique TCR beta chains across the roughly 610 repertoires, and approximately 12 million of those chains were shared by two or more donors. Raw reads were error-corrected and collapsed into unique sequences with a nearest-neighbor algorithm that merged closely related sequences to remove PCR and sequencing errors. CDR3 sequences were aligned to IMGT reference sequences to assign V, D and J gene segments. For a sequence to be retained, a match of at least six nucleotides to both a V gene segment and a J gene segment was required. Rearrangements were classified as productive when the CDR3 lacked stop codons and remained in frame with V and J, and all other rearrangements were classified as non-productive. Following IMGT convention, CDR3 was defined as the stretch from the second conserved V-encoded cysteine to the conserved J-encoded phenylalanine. The earlier analysis of some 540 of the donors excluded any sequence lacking an unambiguous match to a single V gene segment. In an earlier analysis of approximately 500 of the donors, a V segment was called functional when productive rearrangements were above 56.7%, and segregating when the standard deviation between donors exceeded 5%. To diagnose cytomegalovirus status from the catalog of TCR beta chain sequences, a statistical classification framework was built. V and J gene assignment, in a later analysis, came from comparing TCR nucleotide sequences with IMGT/GENE-DB human TR gene sequences. In a later analysis, CDR3 sequences and most-parsimonious VDJ recombination scenarios were assigned using the TCRdist pipeline. In a later analysis, every TCR beta chain was defined by the combination of its CDR3 amino acid sequence and its V-gene family, and reads without a unique V-gene family were dropped. In a later analysis, around 600 highly shared, low-generation-probability nucleotide sequences were removed to address suspected cross-contamination and a sequencing artifact. In a later analysis, a clonal expansion index for each public chain was calculated from normalized within-repertoire ranks of inferred template counts. Generation probabilities in a later analysis came from a VDJ recombination model fitted to out-of-frame rearrangements, and those results were checked against IGoR. A later analysis scored TCR-TCR, TCR-HLA and TCR-CMV co-occurrence with hypergeometric tests, applying a repertoire-size bias correction to TCR pairs. False discovery rates were estimated in a later analysis by permuting HLA or CMV assignments 20 times. In a later analysis, co-occurring TCRs were grouped with DBSCAN, and TCRdist sequence similarity was added when clustering was performed within HLA-allele-positive subsets. Repertoires with fewer than 30,000 or more than 120,000 public chains, plus five repertoires with anomalous nucleotide sharing, were excluded from co-occurrence clustering. TCRdb took over this immuneACCESS table, retaining in-frame rearrangements with V and J assigned. Such tables are incomplete; in checked studies, under half of the missing clones stem from an unresolved V gene, and the remainder is unexplained. V and J calls and clone size are given by that table; D and trimming were obtained from the DNA. Present in this sample are some 110,000 clones, roughly 82% of which were seen just once. The top ten clones comprise under 8% of the sample.

Trimmed from V: 3 bases; trimmed from J: 7 bases; junction bases lacking a gene match: 3. From cysteine to phenylalanine, the CDR3 is 14 amino acids long. The retained sequence is limited to the CDR3, 42 bases, with the frame set at the first base. The CDR1 and CDR2 encoded by the germline V gene are KGHSH and LQKENI. The cohort consisted of 600 to 700 healthy bone marrow donors. All cohort members were sampled while nominally healthy, although unrecorded immune exposures were likely present. The donor was CMV seropositive and was included in the group of some 290 seropositive cohort members. Each donor provided a peripheral blood sample, and peripheral blood mononuclear cells were used for TCR beta sequencing. The Qiagen DNeasy Blood Extraction Kit was used to extract genomic DNA from the blood cell samples.

Sequencing was performed on PBMCs. The V and J segments used are TRBV18 and TRBJ2-1, with 10 bases aligning to TRBD2. This sequence originates from a woman aged 50 to 60 in good health and CMV-seropositive. The CDR3 protein: CASSPALAGNEQFF. The nucleotide sequence is given as TGTGCCAGCTCACCGGCACTAGCGGGGAATGAGCAGTTCTTC.